These 17 T cell receptor beta chains originate from one sample sequenced in a study of cytomegalovirus exposure and HLA in healthy donors. The PCR used 60 Vbeta and 13 Jbeta primers. The method was immunoSEQ multiplex PCR; TCRdb's version includes in-frame clones alone and lacks a portion of them. Of 150,000 or so clones listed, under 85% are singletons. The source material was PBMCs. Receptor source: a woman aged 25 to 45 in good health and CMV-seronegative.

The chain is built from TRBV28 and TRBJ2-7, with 9 bases fitting TRBD1. The germline V gene encodes CDR1 MDHEN and CDR2 SYDVKM. There are 15 residues in the CDR3. The junction had 9 bases not matched to a gene; V was cut back by 6 bases and J by 3 bases. The DNA of the CDR3 is TGTGCCAGCAGCGCCCCGGGACAGGGATACTACGAGCAGTACTTC. Translation gives CASSAPGQGYYEQYF. Full variable domain (missing parts from reference TRBV28 and TRBJ2-7): DVKVTQSSRYLVKRTGEKVFLECVQDMDHENMFWYRQDPGLGLRLIYFSYDVKMKEKGDIPEGYSVSREKKERFSLILESASTNQTSMYLCASSAPGQGYYEQYFGPGTRLTVT.

This chain uses TRBV29-1 with TRBJ1-1; D is unclear. CDR1 SQVTM and CDR2 ANQGSEA come from the germline V gene. CDR3 size: 13 residues. V was cut by 6 bases and J by 3 bases, with 14 bases left in between. The CDR3: CSVAISGDTEAFF. The CDR3, as DNA: TGCAGCGTCGCTATCTCCGGAGACACTGAAGCTTTCTTT.

This chain joins TRBV7-2 and TRBJ2-5, with 8 bases fitting TRBD1. The CDR3 consists of 15 residues. Germline-derived CDR1 and CDR2 are SGHTA and FQGNSA. The junction had 8 bases not matched to a gene; V was cut back by 3 bases and J by 5 bases. The CDR3 DNA is TGTGCCAGCAGCTTTTCCCGGACAGGGAGGGAGACCCAGTACTTC. This sequence encodes CASSFSRTGRETQYF.

The DNA of the CDR3 is TGTGCCAGCAGTGTGGACAGGGGCCCCGTCTATAACTATGGCTACACCTTC. Translated: CASSVDRGPVYNYGYTF. The V and J genes are TRBV2 and TRBJ1-2; 9 bases fit TRBD1. This CDR3 has 17 residues. The V and J ends lost 4 bases and 1 base, in that order; junction bases with no gene match: 10. The germline CDR1 and CDR2 sequences are SNHLY and FYNNEI. Using reference TRBV2 and TRBJ1-2 for the parts outside the CDR3, the full variable domain is EPEVTQTPSHQVTQMGQEVILRCVPISNHLYFYWYRQILGQKVEFLVSFYNNEISEKSEIFDDQFSVERPDGSNFTLKIRSTKLEDSAMYFCASSVDRGPVYNYGYTFGSGTRLTVV.

This clone was seen a handful of times. This CDR3 reads CASSLQTYRSGNTIYF. The DNA for the CDR3 is TGTGCCAGCAGCTTACAGACGTACCGCTCTGGAAACACCATATATTTT. The chain links TRBV5-6 to TRBJ1-3; D is unclear. The CDR3 loop spans 16 amino acids. Trimming left V 2 bases short and J 0 bases short, with 12 bases between. The germline V gene encodes CDR1 SGHDT and CDR2 YYEEEE. The variable domain in full, with the rest retrieved from reference TRBV5-6 and TRBJ1-3, is DAGVTQSPTHLIKTRGQQVTLRCSPKSGHDTVSWYQQALGQGPQFIFQYYEEEERQRGNFPDRFSGHQFPNYSSELNVNALLLGDSALYLCASSLQTYRSGNTIYFGEGSWLTVV.

This chain joins TRBV27 and TRBJ1-1; TRBD1 aligns across 7 bases. V lost 5 bases and J lost 2; bases outside the gene matches: 5. CDR1 MNHEY and CDR2 SMNVEV come from the germline V gene (reference sequence). The length of the CDR3 is 14 residues. The DNA of the CDR3 is TGTGCCAGCAGTCGACAGGGAGGTAACACTGAAGCTTTCTTT. Protein product: CASSRQGGNTEAFF.

The chain links TRBV7-8 to TRBJ2-7; D possibly corresponds to TRBD1 (6 bases). CDR1 and CDR2 (germline): SGHVS, FQNEAQ. Trimming cost V 5 bases and J 4 bases, with 21 bases left between them. The CDR3 runs 16 residues. The CDR3 region has the DNA TGTGCCAGCAGCCCCCACAGTTCCCCAGGGGAATACGAGCAGTACTTC. Protein: CASSPHSSPGEYEQYF. Together with reference TRBV7-8 and TRBJ2-7, the CDR3 gives the full variable domain: GAGVSQSPRYKVAKRGQDVALRCDPISGHVSLFWYQQALGQGPEFLTYFQNEAQLDKSGLPSDRFFAERPEGSVSTLKIQRTQQEDSAVYLCASSPHSSPGEYEQYFGPGTRLTVT.

V gene TRBV9 combines with J gene TRBJ2-1; perhaps TRBD2 as D (6 bases). The germline V and J ends were trimmed by 0 bases and 12 bases, with 13 bases remaining between them. In germline, CDR1 is SGDLS, CDR2 YYNGEE. The CDR3 has 13 residues. The CDR3 bases are TGTGCCAGCAGCGTAGCTACGGGAGTTGGGCAGTTCTTC. It codes for CASSVATGVGQFF.

V gene TRBV7-2 combines with J gene TRBJ1-2; D may be TRBD1 (6 bases). Germline V gene data show CDR1 as SGHTA and CDR2 as FQGNSA. Between the trimmed V and J ends, which lost 8 bases and 3 bases, there was a span of 19 bases. The CDR3 totals 15 residues. The CDR3 loop is CASAPRGAVDYGYTF. The CDR3 DNA is TGTGCCAGCGCCCCCCGGGGGGCGGTTGACTATGGCTACACCTTC. Drawing the rest from reference TRBV7-2 and TRBJ1-2, the complete variable domain is GAGVSQSPSNKVTEKGKDVELRCDPISGHTALYWYRQSLGQGLEFLIYFQGNSAPDKSGLPSDRFSAERTGGSVSTLTIQRTQQEDSAVYLCASAPRGAVDYGYTFGSGTRLTVV.

The chain couples TRBV7-2 to TRBJ2-1, with D perhaps matching TRBD1 (5 bases). Germline CDR1 SGHTA, CDR2 FQGNSA. The CDR3 has 14 amino acids. V dropped 2 bases and J dropped 8 bases, with 13 bases sitting between them. This CDR3 reads CASSLTWGPHEQFF. CDR3 bases: TGTGCCAGCAGCTTAACGTGGGGCCCACATGAGCAGTTCTTC.

The chain couples TRBV29-1 to TRBJ2-7; 7 bases map to TRBD1. The CDR3 has 13 amino acids. Per germline, CDR1 SQVTM and CDR2 ANQGSEA. With V trimmed by 4 bases and J by 2 bases, 5 bases remained unmatched. Here the CDR3 reads CSVGEGAPYEQYF. In DNA, the CDR3 is TGCAGCGTTGGTGAGGGGGCCCCCTACGAGCAGTACTTC.

The gene calls are TRBV7-6 and TRBJ1-5; TRBD1 matches 7 bases. Germline-derived CDR1 and CDR2 are SGHVS and FNYEAQ. The CDR3 loop spans 14 amino acids. V trimming: 1 base; J trimming: 5 bases; junction bases outside the gene matches: 2. CDR3 DNA: TGTGCCAGCAGCTTAGAGGGGGCCTATCAGCCCCAGCATTTT. Protein product: CASSLEGAYQPQHF.

This chain connects TRBV19 to TRBJ1-5; 7 positions match TRBD1. Germline assignment: CDR1 LNHDA and CDR2 SQIVND (reference sequence). This CDR3 has 14 residues. V gave up 3 bases and J gave up 5 bases; unmatched junction bases: 4. In DNA form, the CDR3 reads TGTGCCAGTAGTATCCCGGACAGGTATCAGCCCCAGCATTTT. Translated: CASSIPDRYQPQHF. The variable domain in full, with the rest retrieved from reference TRBV19 and TRBJ1-5, is DGGITQSPKYLFRKEGQNVTLSCEQNLNHDAMYWYRQDPGQGLRLIYYSQIVNDFQKGDIAEGYSVSREKKESFPLTVTSAQKNPTAFYLCASSIPDRYQPQHFGDGTRLSIL.

This sequence joins TRBV4-3 and TRBJ2-2, with D possibly TRBD2 on 5 matching bases. This CDR3 region has 15 residues. V lost 1 base and J 7 bases, leaving 13 bases between the germline ends. Per the germline V gene, CDR1 is LGHNA and CDR2 is YSLEER. The CDR3 loop is CASSQGTSLIGELFF. CDR3 nucleotides: TGCGCCAGCAGCCAAGGAACTAGTTTAATCGGGGAGCTGTTTTTT.

The chain recombines TRBV27 with TRBJ2-7, with 8 bases that match TRBD2. Germline V CDR1 and CDR2: MNHEY, SMNVEV (reference sequence). The CDR3 length is 15 residues. Unmatched junction bases numbered 2, after V lost 0 bases and J lost 1 base. The CDR3 region is CASSLSGTRSYEQYF. The CDR3 DNA reads as TGTGCCAGCAGTTTATCCGGGACTAGGTCCTACGAGCAGTACTTC.

The chain links TRBV30 to TRBJ1-2; 8 bases line up with TRBD1. The CDR3 is 17 residues long. With V trimmed by 0 bases and J by 1 base, 10 bases remained unmatched. Germline loops: CDR1 GTSNPN, CDR2 SVGIG (reference sequence). For the CDR3, the DNA is TGTGCCTGGAGTGTGTGGGACAGGCGCGCTCTTAACTATGGCTACACCTTC. It encodes CAWSVWDRRALNYGYTF.

The rearrangement joins TRBV21-1 to TRBJ1-1; TRBD1 is taken as the D call from the table, unchecked against the DNA. TRBV21-1 is labeled a pseudogene. CDR3 size: 14 residues. The CDR3 DNA sequence: TGTGCCAGCAGCAGGGTAGACAGAGACACTGAAGCTTTCTTT. Protein: CASSRVDRDTEAFF.